These 22 T cell receptor beta chains share one sample of origin, sequenced in a study of blood T cell repertoires in COVID-19. Assay used: immunoSEQ multiplex PCR; TCRdb lists only in-frame clones, some missing. The table lists roughly 60,000 clones, roughly 84% of them singletons. The sample taken for sequencing was peripheral blood. The receptors here all came from a woman aged 60-75 years with acute or convalescent COVID-19.

With regard to this clone: Different DNA sequences within this sample yield the same CDR3. This chain links TRBV19 with TRBJ2-2, with D possibly being TRBD1 (5 bases). This CDR3 contains 14 residues. V was cut by 8 bases and J by 1 base, with 11 bases left in between. CDR1 and CDR2 (germline): LNHDA, SQIVND (reference sequence). This CDR3 is CASRGTGNTGELFF. The CDR3 region has the DNA TGTGCCAGTCGCGGTACAGGGAACACCGGGGAGCTGTTTTTT.

The V gene is TRBV5-1, the J gene TRBJ2-2; 7 nucleotides match TRBD1. Germline trimming cut 4 bases from V and 8 bases from J; bases unmatched to any gene: 8. CDR1 is SGHRS, CDR2 YFSETQ, per germline. The CDR3 length is 14 residues. CDR3 coding DNA: TGCGCCAGCAGCCTGGGACAGATATCTGGGGAGCTGTTTTTT. Its translation: CASSLGQISGELFF.

The chain links TRBV9 to TRBJ1-1, with D possibly TRBD1 on 5 matching bases. The CDR3 length is 12 residues. Trimming left V 0 bases short and J 11 bases short, with 11 bases between. Germline CDR1 is SGDLS and CDR2 is YYNGEE. The CDR3 coding sequence is TGTGCCAGCAGCGTAGACGGGGGAAACGCTTTCTTT. Translating it yields CASSVDGGNAFF. Full variable domain (rest looked up from reference TRBV9 and TRBJ1-1): DSGVTQTPKHLITATGQRVTLRCSPRSGDLSVYWYQQSLDQGLQFLIQYYNGEERAKGNILERFSAQQFPDLHSELNLSSLELGDSALYFCASSVDGGNAFFGQGTRLTVV.

This clone was found a few times. The V gene is TRBV7-9, the J gene TRBJ1-6; D possibly corresponds to TRBD1 (6 bases). Trimming shortened V by 7 bases and J by 7 bases, and 14 bases separated the two germline ends. Germline assignment: CDR1 SEHNR and CDR2 FQNEAQ (reference sequence). CDR3 length: 14 residues. The CDR3 DNA reads as TGTGCCAGCACCCCGTTACAGGGCAATTCACCCCTCCACTTT. Amino acid sequence: CASTPLQGNSPLHF.

The CDR3 sequence is CASSAVRGSTDTQYF. The DNA for the CDR3 is TGTGCCAGCAGCGCCGTACGAGGGAGTACAGATACGCAGTATTTT. The genes are TRBV7-3 and TRBJ2-3; possible D gene TRBD2, 5 bases. Germline lookup yields CDR1 SGHTA and CDR2 FQGTGA. The CDR3 sequence is 15 residues long. V lost 5 bases, J lost 3 bases, and 15 bases lay in between.

The V call is TRBV7-2, the J call TRBJ2-1; a weak D match, TRBD2 (7 bases). Germline CDR1 is SGHTA and CDR2 is FQGNSA. This CDR3 has 15 amino acids. Between the trimmed V and J ends, which lost 6 bases and 4 bases, there was a span of 16 bases. The CDR3 nucleotides are TGTGCCAGCAGTCTAGGGCGGGGGCTATACAATGAGCAGTTCTTC. Translating it yields CASSLGRGLYNEQFF.

V usage is TRBV9 and J usage is TRBJ2-5; 7 positions match TRBD2. CDR3 length: 15 residues. The junction had 6 bases not matched to a gene; V was cut back by 3 bases and J by 1 base. Per germline, CDR1 SGDLS and CDR2 YYNGEE. The CDR3 DNA reads TGTGCCAGCAGCGGGGGAGCGGGGCCCCAAGAGACCCAGTACTTC. Its translation: CASSGGAGPQETQYF.

This clone has a handful of counts. The chain joins TRBV6-4 to TRBJ1-1; 7 bases line up with TRBD1. This CDR3 is built from 13 residues. The J segment lost 1 base and the V segment lost 5 bases, leaving 1 base of the junction unmatched. Germline V CDR1 and CDR2: MRHNA, SNTAGT. The CDR3 spells CASSRQGNTEAFF. The CDR3 region has the DNA TGTGCCAGCAGTCGACAGGGGAACACTGAAGCTTTCTTT.

This chain connects TRBV29-1 to TRBJ1-2, with D hard to call. The CDR3 length is 10 residues. CDR1 is SQVTM and CDR2 is ANQGSEA in the germline V gene. V shed 7 bases and J shed 8 bases, with 11 bases lying between them. The CDR3 is CSALSLGYTF. In nucleotides, the CDR3 is TGCAGCGCCCTTAGCCTCGGCTACACCTTC.

The chain carries TRBV6-5 and TRBJ1-2; 7 positions agree with TRBD1. With V trimmed by 6 bases and J by 6 bases, 1 base remained unmatched. Germline-derived CDR1 and CDR2 are MNHEY and SVGAGI. The CDR3 is made up of 11 amino acids. The CDR3 DNA reads TGTGCCAGCAGCACAGGGGATGGCTACACCTTC. It translates to CASSTGDGYTF.

This chain uses TRBV5-6 with TRBJ2-1; 12 nucleotides match TRBD2. The CDR3 consists of 17 residues. Losses at the gene ends were 4 bases for V and 0 bases for J; bases not matched to a gene: 5. The germline CDR1 and CDR2 sequences are SGHDT and YYEEEE. CDR3 nucleotide sequence: TGTGCCAGCAGCCTCACTAGCGGGGGGCCCTCCTACAATGAGCAGTTCTTC. Translated, it gives CASSLTSGGPSYNEQFF.

The chain is built from TRBV10-2 and TRBJ1-5, with 7 bases identical to TRBD1. V shed 6 bases, J shed 0 bases, and the junction held 8 bases outside the gene matches. The CDR3 has 16 residues. CDR1 and CDR2 (germline): WSHSY, SAAADI. The CDR3 DNA reads as TGCGCCAGCAGATCGATTACAGGGGATAGCAATCAGCCCCAGCATTTT. It specifies CASRSITGDSNQPQHF.

The chain couples TRBV3-1 (or the pseudogene TRBV3-2) to TRBJ2-7; 7 nucleotides line up with TRBD1. Germline trimming cut 3 bases from V and 1 base from J; bases unmatched to any gene: 6. This CDR3 contains 15 residues. Germline values: CDR1 LGHDT, CDR2 YNNKEL (reference sequence). CDR3 residues: CASSHSGTVSYEQYF. DNA of the CDR3: TGTGCCAGCAGCCATTCCGGGACAGTTTCCTACGAGCAGTACTTC.

The chain has TRBV19 and TRBJ2-3; 11 positions match TRBD2. Trimming at V came to 7 bases and at J to 3 bases, leaving 12 bases not matched to a gene. The CDR3 runs 17 residues. The V gene's germline CDR1 is LNHDA and CDR2 SQIVND (reference sequence). In DNA form, the CDR3 reads TGTGCCAGTACTCCACCTGCTAGCGGGGGGCGGACAGATACGCAGTATTTT. This translates into CASTPPASGGRTDTQYF.

The chain has TRBV29-1 and TRBJ2-2; 8 nucleotides line up with TRBD2. The CDR3 is made up of 14 amino acids. Germline loops: CDR1 SQVTM, CDR2 ANQGSEA. Trimming cost V 4 bases and J 5 bases; bases outside gene matches: 6. The CDR3: CSVVPAGVTGELFF. As DNA, the CDR3 is TGCAGCGTTGTCCCAGCGGGGGTAACCGGGGAGCTGTTTTTT.

V is TRBV10-1 and J is TRBJ1-6; no firm D call. The CDR3 totals 13 residues. Trimming shortened V by 3 bases and J by 6 bases, and 6 bases separated the two germline ends. In germline, CDR1 is WNHNN, CDR2 SYGVQD (reference sequence). The CDR3 DNA reads TGCGCCAGCAGTGATTCCCTTAATTCACCCCTCCACTTT. Its translation is CASSDSLNSPLHF.

Worth noting for this clone: Additional DNA sequences in this sample encode the identical CDR3. The chain recombines TRBV19 with TRBJ1-1; 8 bases fit TRBD1. CDR3 length: 14 residues. Unmatched junction bases numbered 7, after V lost 5 bases and J lost 5 bases. Germline lookup yields CDR1 LNHDA and CDR2 SQIVND (reference sequence). The CDR3 loop reads CASSPGQGRTEAFF. Written as DNA, the CDR3 is TGTGCCAGTAGTCCAGGACAGGGAAGAACTGAAGCTTTCTTT.

The V and J genes are TRBV15 and TRBJ1-6; tentatively, D is TRBD1 (5 bases). Trimming took off 3 bases at V and 8 bases at J, with 8 bases between the two ends. The CDR3 spans 13 residues. The germline CDR1 and CDR2 sequences are LNHNV and YYDKDF (reference sequence). The CDR3 DNA follows: TGTGCCACCAGCAGGCTGACAGATTCACCCCTCCACTTT. This codes for CATSRLTDSPLHF.

The chain links TRBV3-1 (or the pseudogene TRBV3-2) to TRBJ1-2; D unresolved. V lost 0 bases, J lost 8 bases, and 7 bases lay in between. The CDR3 is 12 residues long. Germline V gene lookup returns CDR1 LGHDT and CDR2 YNNKEL (reference sequence). CDR3 bases: TGTGCCAGCAGCCAAGATAGAGGAGGCTACACCTTC. Its translation: CASSQDRGGYTF.

This clone was seen just once. J is TRBJ1-5 and V is TRBV6-5; D uncertain. The V gene lost 7 bases and the J gene lost 0 bases, with 10 bases spanning the gap. Germline V CDR1 and CDR2: MNHEY, SVGAGI. The length of the CDR3 is 14 residues. The CDR3 DNA is TGTGCCAGCAATTTGGAGCATAGCAATCAGCCCCAGCATTTT. This gives the protein CASNLEHSNQPQHF.

This clone was seen a single time. The V call is TRBV2, the J call TRBJ1-4, with D unclear. Germline assignment: CDR1 SNHLY and CDR2 FYNNEI. The CDR3 covers 13 residues. Trimming removed 6 bases at V and 7 bases at J, with 12 bases between. Here the CDR3 DNA reads TGTGCCAGCAGGCCGGGAGAGGCTGAAAAACTGTTTTTT. Protein product: CASRPGEAEKLFF.

The CDR3 DNA sequence: TGTGCCAGTAGTAAAGGACTCATGAACACTGAAGCTTTCTTT. It specifies CASSKGLMNTEAFF. This sequence joins TRBV19 and TRBJ1-1; D not certain. The CDR3 has 14 residues. Deletions cut 4 bases from V and 0 bases from J, with 9 bases between. Germline CDR1 LNHDA, CDR2 SQIVND (reference sequence).